This T cell receptor beta chain was identified during a study of identical twins. Study observations and caveats: Weaker excess twin sharing was seen among beta out-of-frame sequences.

The CDR3 is 15 residues long. From germline, CDR1 is SGHRS and CDR2 YFSETQ. V was cut by 4 bases and J by 1 base, with 12 bases left in between. Everyone who gave samples was a healthy Caucasian. Remarks on this clonotype: Its antigen is as yet unknown.

Template switching supplied a universal primer site; unique molecular identifiers were carried on the cDNA. Each CDR3 protein gets one entry after TCRdb re-called the 5' RACE reads with MiXCR. The table records 400,000 or so distinct CDR3 sequences, about 10% of them present only once. This sequence originates from a woman aged 45-59 years in good health. What was sequenced was naive T cells sorted from blood. The chain links TRBV5-1 to TRBJ1-5; D not certain. The CDR3 region is CASSLTPFSNQPQHF. For the CDR3, the DNA is TGCGCCAGCAGCCTGACTCCTTTCAGCAATCAGCCCCAGCATTTT.